Below are 22 T cell receptor beta chains sequenced from a single sample in a study of shared clonotypes between healthy human individuals. Data came from immunoSEQ multiplex PCR; TCRdb stores just in-frame clones and leaves some out. Of 600,000 to 750,000 clones listed, roughly 91% are singletons. The sample was memory CD8+ T cells from PBMCs. Specified subset: CD45RO+ cells pooled with CCR7-negative TemRA cells. Receptors were obtained from a man between 18 and 29 years old in good health. Some clones in this sample may be carry-over from other donors' samples.

J is TRBJ2-2 and V is TRBV19, with TRBD1 identical over 7 bases. This CDR3 region has 13 residues. Trimming took 4 bases from V and 9 from J; bases not matched to a gene: 5. Germline assignment: CDR1 LNHDA and CDR2 SQIVND (reference sequence). This CDR3 is CASSTPTGRELFF. The CDR3 DNA is TGTGCCAGTAGTACTCCGACAGGGAGGGAGCTGTTTTTT.

J is TRBJ1-2 and V is TRBV6-5; a possible D gene is TRBD1 (6 bases). The CDR3 totals 11 residues. V lost 10 bases to trimming and J lost 7 bases, with 13 bases between them. Per the germline V gene, CDR1 is MNHEY and CDR2 is SVGAGI. The CDR3 spells CATGGTSGYTF. The CDR3, as DNA: TGTGCCACGGGGGGGACAAGTGGCTACACCTTC.

The J gene is TRBJ2-3, the V gene TRBV30; 9 nucleotides line up with TRBD1. V lost 4 bases and J lost 1; bases outside the gene matches: 12. This CDR3 is built from 17 residues. Germline CDR1 is GTSNPN and CDR2 is SVGIG (reference sequence). The CDR3 is CAWKTPKRTGGTDTQYF. The DNA of the CDR3 is TGTGCCTGGAAGACCCCCAAACGGACAGGGGGCACAGATACGCAGTATTTT.

V usage is TRBV28 and J usage is TRBJ1-1; maybe TRBD1 (6 bases). CDR1 is MDHEN, CDR2 SYDVKM, per germline. The V gene lost 5 bases and the J gene lost 0 bases, with 16 bases spanning the gap. There are 16 residues in the CDR3. The CDR3 loop reads CASSPLTGSLNTEAFF. CDR3 nucleotide sequence: TGTGCCAGCAGTCCTTTGACAGGATCCCTGAACACTGAAGCTTTCTTT.

The chain links TRBV10-3 to TRBJ2-7, with 12 bases that match TRBD1. With 2 bases clipped from V and 2 bases from J, the junction kept 10 bases outside the gene matches. The CDR3 extends over 18 amino acids. Germline CDR1 ENHRY, CDR2 SYGVKD. CDR3 sequence: CAISEPYWGQGATYEQYF. CDR3 in DNA: TGTGCCATCAGTGAGCCTTACTGGGGACAGGGGGCCACCTACGAGCAGTACTTC.

V usage is TRBV28 and J usage is TRBJ2-1, with 13 positions matching TRBD2. The germline CDR1 and CDR2 sequences are MDHEN and SYDVKM. The CDR3 runs to 17 residues. Unmatched junction bases numbered 9, after V lost 4 bases and J lost 6 bases. The CDR3 region is CASSSWTSGSGVNEQFF. CDR3 DNA: TGTGCCAGCAGTTCGTGGACTAGCGGGAGTGGGGTCAATGAGCAGTTCTTC.

In DNA form, the CDR3 reads TGTGCCAGCAGCGTAGGGTCTGGTTTTGGAGAGACCCAGTACTTC. Translation gives CASSVGSGFGETQYF. This chain joins TRBV9 and TRBJ2-5; D unresolved. The CDR3 spans 15 residues. In germline, CDR1 is SGDLS, CDR2 YYNGEE. Between the trimmed V and J ends, which lost 0 bases and 4 bases, there was a span of 13 bases.

The rearrangement links TRBV4-1 to TRBJ1-4; possible D gene TRBD1, 5 bases. This CDR3 spans 18 amino acids. The ends were cut back, 0 bases at V and 8 bases at J, with 22 bases in the middle. Germline V CDR1 and CDR2: MGHRA, YSYEKL. The CDR3: CASSQDEGPNVPREKLFF. CDR3 nucleotides: TGCGCCAGCAGCCAAGATGAGGGGCCTAACGTCCCTCGCGAAAAACTGTTTTTT.

The chain carries TRBV7-8 and TRBJ2-7; a possible D gene is TRBD1 (5 bases). The CDR3 is 13 residues long. CDR1 and CDR2 from the germline V gene are SGHVS and FQNEAQ. V was cut by 4 bases and J by 3 bases, with 10 bases left in between. Here the CDR3 reads CASSSSGYYEQYF. The CDR3 DNA sequence: TGTGCCAGCAGCTCCTCAGGGTACTACGAGCAGTACTTC.

The gene calls are TRBV30 and TRBJ1-2; D gene unclear. The V end was cut by 2 bases, the J end by 6 bases, with 16 bases between. The CDR3 loop spans 14 amino acids. CDR1 is GTSNPN, CDR2 SVGIG, per germline (reference sequence). The CDR3 spells CAWSLVGAVNGYTF. The CDR3 bases are TGTGCCTGGAGTCTCGTGGGCGCGGTAAATGGCTACACCTTC.

There are a few counts of this clone. The V call is TRBV30, the J call TRBJ2-2; no clear D. The V end lost 4 bases, the J end lost 5 bases, and 8 bases lay between the germline ends. Germline CDR1 is GTSNPN and CDR2 is SVGIG (reference sequence). The CDR3 has 12 amino acids. CDR3 coding DNA: TGTGCCTGGACTAGGCGGACCGGGGAGCTGTTTTTT. This sequence encodes CAWTRRTGELFF. The variable domain in full, completed from reference TRBV30 and TRBJ2-2, reads SQTIHQWPATLVQPVGSPLSLECTVEGTSNPNLYWYRQAAGRGLQLLFYSVGIGQISSEVPQNLSASRPQDRQFILSSKKLLLSDSGFYLCAWTRRTGELFFGEGSRLTVL.

The chain joins TRBV28 to TRBJ1-4; 8 bases line up with TRBD1. The junction had 8 bases not matched to a gene; V was cut back by 6 bases and J by 8 bases. The CDR3 length is 14 residues. Germline CDR1 reads MDHEN; CDR2 reads SYDVKM. CDR3 DNA: TGTGCCAGCAGGACCCCAGGGGGCTACGAAAAACTGTTTTTT. This translates into CASRTPGGYEKLFF.

The chain combines TRBV19 with TRBJ2-7; D is ambiguous. Germline values: CDR1 LNHDA, CDR2 SQIVND (reference sequence). This CDR3 has 11 residues. Trimming removed 4 bases from V and 2 bases from J, with 3 bases in between. The CDR3 here is CASSTTYEQYF. CDR3 DNA sequence: TGTGCCAGTAGTACGACCTACGAGCAGTACTTC. Full variable domain (missing parts from reference TRBV19 and TRBJ2-7): DGGITQSPKYLFRKEGQNVTLSCEQNLNHDAMYWYRQDPGQGLRLIYYSQIVNDFQKGDIAEGYSVSREKKESFPLTVTSAQKNPTAFYLCASSTTYEQYFGPGTRLTVT.

The rearrangement joins TRBV7-3 to TRBJ2-1; 7 bases are a match to TRBD2. After removal of 0 bases from V and 6 bases from J, the junction contained 2 bases not matched to a gene. This CDR3 has 14 amino acids. CDR1 and CDR2 from the germline V gene are SGHTA and FQGTGA. CDR3 amino acids: CASSLTASGNEQFF. CDR3 nucleotide sequence: TGTGCCAGCAGCTTAACTGCTAGCGGCAATGAGCAGTTCTTC.

The rearrangement links TRBV9 to TRBJ2-1, with D perhaps TRBD1 (5 bases). V lost 4 bases, J lost 9 bases, and 14 bases lay in between. The CDR3 has 13 amino acids. Germline assignment: CDR1 SGDLS and CDR2 YYNGEE. CDR3 region: CASSLGSRGEQFF. CDR3 nucleotide sequence: TGTGCCAGCAGCCTGGGTAGTAGGGGTGAGCAGTTCTTC.

This clone was counted between two and nine times. The V and J genes are TRBV2 and TRBJ1-1; D unclear. This CDR3 region has 14 residues. Deletions cut 7 bases from V and 0 bases from J, with 12 bases between. Germline V CDR1 and CDR2: SNHLY, FYNNEI. The CDR3 nucleotides read TGTGCCAGCATGTTTCCTTTTGTGAACACTGAAGCTTTCTTT. The encoded protein is CASMFPFVNTEAFF.

The chain couples TRBV5-1 to TRBJ2-7, with TRBD2 matching over 9 bases. Germline values: CDR1 SGHRS, CDR2 YFSETQ. V dropped 4 bases and J dropped 3; count of bases not matched to a gene: 8. CDR3 length: 15 residues. CDR3 in amino acids: CASSTGTSFFYEQYF. DNA for the CDR3: TGCGCCAGCAGCACAGGGACTAGCTTTTTCTACGAGCAGTACTTC.

The chain links TRBV6-1 to TRBJ1-3; D gene unclear. Germline V lookup: CDR1 MNHNS, CDR2 SASEGT. CDR3 length: 14 residues. The V gene lost 0 bases and the J gene lost 3 bases, with 6 bases spanning the gap. CDR3 coding DNA: TGTGCCAGCAGTGAAGCAGGGATTGGAAACACCATATATTTT. Its protein product is CASSEAGIGNTIYF.

The V and J genes are TRBV15 and TRBJ2-2; 10 bases fit TRBD2. Germline V gene lookup returns CDR1 LNHNV and CDR2 YYDKDF (reference sequence). With 5 bases clipped from V and 5 bases from J, the junction kept 14 bases outside the gene matches. The CDR3 is 18 amino acids. The CDR3 spells CATSARSLAGVVTGELFF. CDR3 coding DNA: TGTGCCACCAGCGCCCGGTCGCTAGCGGGAGTTGTGACCGGGGAGCTGTTTTTT.

The genes are TRBV19 and TRBJ2-5; tentatively, D is TRBD1 (6 bases). This CDR3 is 14 amino acids long. From germline, CDR1 is LNHDA and CDR2 SQIVND (reference sequence). V shed 7 bases and J shed 2 bases, with 14 bases lying between them. In nucleotides, the CDR3 is TGTGCCAGTAAAGGGTGGACAGCGCAAGAGACCCAGTACTTC. Translating gives CASKGWTAQETQYF. The whole variable domain, remainder taken from reference TRBV19 and TRBJ2-5, is DGGITQSPKYLFRKEGQNVTLSCEQNLNHDAMYWYRQDPGQGLRLIYYSQIVNDFQKGDIAEGYSVSREKKESFPLTVTSAQKNPTAFYLCASKGWTAQETQYFGPGTRLLVL.

This clone has just a few counts. The V call is TRBV13, the J call TRBJ2-7; 7 bases are a match to TRBD1. This CDR3 has 14 amino acids. The trim removed 3 bases at V and 0 bases at J, leaving 2 bases unmatched. Germline CDR1 and CDR2: PRHDT and FYEKMQ (reference sequence). CDR3 DNA: TGTGCCAGCAGCTTCCGGGACAGCTCCTACGAGCAGTACTTC. This encodes CASSFRDSSYEQYF.

The rearrangement joins TRBV27 to TRBJ1-4; TRBD1 agrees at 7 bases. CDR1 MNHEY and CDR2 SMNVEV come from the germline V gene (reference sequence). V dropped 1 base and J dropped 4; count of bases not matched to a gene: 6. The CDR3 is 16 residues long. CDR3: CASSLYAGTDNEKLFF. The CDR3 DNA reads as TGTGCCAGCAGTTTATACGCCGGGACAGATAATGAAAAACTGTTTTTT. Together with reference TRBV27 and TRBJ1-4, the CDR3 gives the full variable domain: EAQVTQNPRYLITVTGKKLTVTCSQNMNHEYMSWYRQDPGLGLRQIYYSMNVEVTDKGDVPEGYKVSRKEKRNFPLILESPSPNQTSLYFCASSLYAGTDNEKLFFGSGTQLSVL.